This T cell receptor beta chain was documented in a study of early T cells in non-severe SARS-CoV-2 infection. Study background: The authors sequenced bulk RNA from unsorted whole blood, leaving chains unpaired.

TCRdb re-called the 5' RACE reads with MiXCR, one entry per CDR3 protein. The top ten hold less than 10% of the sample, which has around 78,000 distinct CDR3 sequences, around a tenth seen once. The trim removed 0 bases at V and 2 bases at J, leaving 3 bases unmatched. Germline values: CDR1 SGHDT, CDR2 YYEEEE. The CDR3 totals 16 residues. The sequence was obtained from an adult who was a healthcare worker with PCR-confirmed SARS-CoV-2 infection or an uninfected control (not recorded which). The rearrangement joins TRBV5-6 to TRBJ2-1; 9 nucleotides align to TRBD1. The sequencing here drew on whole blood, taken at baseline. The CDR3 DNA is TGTGCCAGCAGCTTGGAGGGGACAGGGACCTACAATGAGCAGTTCTTC. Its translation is CASSLEGTGTYNEQFF.